This T cell receptor beta chain came from a study of tumor-infiltrating lymphocytes in primary liver carcinoma. Study-wide context: The patients included men and women who were aged 30 to 69 years.

Trimming removed 2 bases at V and 5 bases at J, with 7 bases between. The CDR3 length is 13 residues. Germline V lookup: CDR1 MNHEY, CDR2 SVGEGT. Findings and caveats of the study: Lesser overlap characterized tumor-adjacent and tumor-blood pairs relative to tumor region pairs. Bulk unsorted samples prevented comparison of CD4+ and CD8+ repertoires.

Turning to this clonotype: What it binds is unknown.

The researchers produced TCR beta cDNA from around 0.5 ug total RNA with a constant-region primer. Slightly modified ARM-PCR, run as three nested multiplex PCR rounds, produced the TCR beta libraries. The first two PCR rounds used TRBV1-TRBV30 primers with a Cbeta primer, around 10 cycles each. TCRdb re-derived calls from the multiplex PCR reads in MiXCR, one entry per CDR3 protein. This repertoire shows about 320,000 distinct CDR3 sequences, 45% to 70% found once; its top ten account for over 15%. RNA isolated from unsorted whole blood supplied the blood RNA, with germline DNA also extracted. Every patient had chronic HBV infection and was treatment-naive.

This TCR was recovered from a woman aged 25 to 39 with primary liver carcinoma and hepatitis B virus infection. The sequencing input was peripheral blood. V and J are TRBV6-2 or TRBV6-3 and TRBJ2-1; D is undetermined. The CDR3 coding sequence is TGTGCCAGCAGTTACCCGACCAACAATGAGCAGTTCTTC. Protein product: CASSYPTNNEQFF.